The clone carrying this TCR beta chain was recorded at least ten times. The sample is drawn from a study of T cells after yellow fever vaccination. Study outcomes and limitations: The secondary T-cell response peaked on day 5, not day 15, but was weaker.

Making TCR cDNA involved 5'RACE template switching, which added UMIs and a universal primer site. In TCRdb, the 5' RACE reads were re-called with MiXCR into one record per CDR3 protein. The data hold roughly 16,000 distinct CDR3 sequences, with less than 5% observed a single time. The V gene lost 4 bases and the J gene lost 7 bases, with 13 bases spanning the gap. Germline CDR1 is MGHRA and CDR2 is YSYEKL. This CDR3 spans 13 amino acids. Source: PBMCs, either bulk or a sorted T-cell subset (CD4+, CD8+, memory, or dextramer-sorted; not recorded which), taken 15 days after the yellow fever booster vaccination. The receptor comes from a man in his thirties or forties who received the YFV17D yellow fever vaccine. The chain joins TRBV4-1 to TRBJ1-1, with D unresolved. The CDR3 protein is CASSRELFNEAFF. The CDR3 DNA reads TGCGCCAGCAGCCGTGAACTTTTTAATGAAGCTTTCTTT.